The 25 T cell receptor beta chains presented below share a single source sample, sequenced in a study of a mutant IDH1 vaccine in newly diagnosed glioma. Sequenced by immunoSEQ multiplex PCR; TCRdb stores in-frame clones only, minus some. The sample has tens of thousands of clones; about 79% are singletons. Time point denoted: week 47, end of study. In every dose of vaccine, 300 ug of mutant IDH1 20-mer peptide was given alongside topical imiquimod. These receptors' antigens are unknown. This material consisted of PBMCs, taken from a glioma patient whose treatment included an IDH1 peptide vaccine. These receptors all stem from a man between 45 and 60 years old with glioma.

The chain joins TRBV10-3 to TRBJ1-2, with TRBD1 identical over 9 bases. Germline V gene lookup returns CDR1 ENHRY and CDR2 SYGVKD. The CDR3 runs to 14 residues. Germline trimming cut 7 bases from V and 4 bases from J; bases unmatched to any gene: 7. CDR3: CAIKLDRGAYGYTF. In DNA, the CDR3 is TGTGCCATCAAGTTAGACAGGGGGGCCTATGGCTACACCTTC.

The rearrangement links TRBV29-1 to TRBJ1-1; 9 bases agree with TRBD1. CDR3 size: 14 residues. Germline trimming cut 6 bases from V and 1 base from J; bases unmatched to any gene: 6. Germline lookup yields CDR1 SQVTM and CDR2 ANQGSEA. DNA for the CDR3: TGCAGCGTAGATACGGGACAGGGGAACACTGAAGCTTTCTTT. Encoded protein: CSVDTGQGNTEAFF.

The chain links TRBV5-4 to TRBJ2-5; possibly TRBD2 for D (5 bases). Trimming removed 2 bases from V and 5 bases from J, with 10 bases in between. This CDR3 is built from 13 residues. Germline V gene data show CDR1 as SGHNT and CDR2 as YYREEE (reference sequence). The CDR3 sequence is CASSLDSGETQYF. DNA for the CDR3: TGTGCCAGCAGCTTAGATTCGGGGGAGACCCAGTACTTC.

The rearrangement links TRBV14 to TRBJ1-4, with D maybe TRBD1 (6 bases). The CDR3 covers 16 residues. Germline V gene data show CDR1 as SGHDN and CDR2 as FVKESK. V shed 1 base and J shed 5 bases, with 14 bases lying between them. CDR3 residues: CASSQVPGAQNEKLFF. For the CDR3, the DNA is TGTGCCAGCAGCCAAGTTCCGGGGGCCCAGAATGAAAAACTGTTTTTT.

The V gene is TRBV4-3, the J gene TRBJ2-1; D possibly corresponds to TRBD1 (5 bases). With 4 bases removed from V and 4 bases from J, the gap between germline ends came to 11 bases. CDR3 length equals 14 residues. Germline V gene sequence: CDR1 LGHNA, CDR2 YSLEER. CDR3 in amino acids: CASSRKGHYNEQFF. CDR3 DNA: TGCGCCAGCAGCCGGAAGGGGCATTACAATGAGCAGTTCTTC.

V and J are TRBV5-5 and TRBJ1-2; the D gene is possibly TRBD1 (5 bases). Trimming removed 2 bases from V and 4 bases from J, with 18 bases in between. The CDR3 covers 16 residues. Germline CDR1 is SGHKS and CDR2 is YYEKEE (reference sequence). DNA of the CDR3: TGTGCCAGCAGCTTCCTGGAAGGGGCGCCGATCTATGGCTACACCTTC. Translating it yields CASSFLEGAPIYGYTF. Based on the CDR3 plus reference TRBV5-5 and TRBJ1-2, the full variable domain is DAGVTQSPTHLIKTRGQQVTLRCSPISGHKSVSWYQQVLGQGPQFIFQYYEKEERGRGNFPDRFSARQFPNYSSELNVNALLLGDSALYLCASSFLEGAPIYGYTFGSGTRLTVV.

This chain uses TRBV6-1 with TRBJ1-6; TRBD1 agrees at 7 bases. Trimming took 11 bases from V and 10 from J; bases not matched to a gene: 11. Germline loops: CDR1 MNHNS, CDR2 SASEGT. The CDR3 consists of 13 residues. The CDR3 spells CASTPGGRSPLHF. The CDR3 coding sequence is TGTGCCTCCACCCCAGGGGGGAGGTCACCCCTCCACTTT.

V is TRBV12-5 and J is TRBJ1-5; D not resolved. This CDR3 is built from 13 residues. V shed 6 bases and J shed 2 bases, with 8 bases lying between them. Germline assignment: CDR1 LGHNT and CDR2 FRNRAP. CDR3: CASGPGGNQPQHF. In DNA form, the CDR3 reads TGTGCTAGTGGCCCTGGGGGCAATCAGCCCCAGCATTTT.

This sequence joins TRBV13 and TRBJ2-3; D is ambiguous. Germline CDR1 reads PRHDT; CDR2 reads FYEKMQ (reference sequence). This CDR3 has 13 residues. Trimming shortened V by 4 bases and J by 0 bases, and 5 bases separated the two germline ends. The CDR3 DNA is TGTGCCAGCAGCTCCTCCAGCACAGATACGCAGTATTTT. It codes for CASSSSSTDTQYF.

The rearrangement links TRBV6-5 to TRBJ2-4; D perhaps matches TRBD2 (5 bases). The V gene's germline CDR1 is MNHEY and CDR2 SVGAGI. CDR3 length: 14 amino acids. Trimming left V 7 bases short and J 2 bases short, with 12 bases between. Here the CDR3 reads CASNAPGTKNIQYF. The CDR3 DNA follows: TGTGCCAGCAACGCTCCCGGGACCAAAAACATTCAGTACTTC.

The chain joins TRBV9 to TRBJ2-4, with 7 positions matching TRBD1. Germline CDR1 and CDR2: SGDLS and YYNGEE. Trimming removed 4 bases from V and 7 bases from J; junction bases left unmatched: 11. The CDR3 spans 15 residues. CDR3 sequence: CASSPSTGDRNIQYF. In nucleotides, the CDR3 is TGTGCCAGCAGCCCCAGCACAGGGGATAGGAACATTCAGTACTTC.

The J gene is TRBJ2-7, the V gene TRBV18; D not resolved. In germline, CDR1 is KGHSH, CDR2 LQKENI. The CDR3 is made up of 13 amino acids. Trimming removed 4 bases at V and 3 bases at J, with 10 bases between. The CDR3 bases are TGTGCCAGCTCACTTCGGGCCTACTACGAGCAGTACTTC. Translating it yields CASSLRAYYEQYF.

This clone was picked up one time. J is TRBJ2-7 and V is TRBV9; 7 bases agree with TRBD1. This CDR3 has 14 residues. The germline gives CDR1 SGDLS, CDR2 YYNGEE. V trimming: 4 bases; J trimming: 3 bases; junction bases outside the gene matches: 7. In nucleotides, the CDR3 is TGTGCCAGCAGCCCAGGGACAGCGAGCTACGAGCAGTACTTC. Translation: CASSPGTASYEQYF.

This clone was observed a handful of times. The chain uses TRBV27 and TRBJ2-1; 9 positions match TRBD2. V dropped 3 bases and J dropped 7; count of bases not matched to a gene: 4. Germline CDR1 MNHEY, CDR2 SMNVEV (reference sequence). This CDR3 has 14 amino acids. The DNA of the CDR3 is TGTGCCAGCAGTTTGCGGGGGGGCCGTAATGAGCAGTTCTTC. Translated, it gives CASSLRGGRNEQFF.

The chain has TRBV4-2 and TRBJ2-3; D not resolved. The CDR3 has 14 amino acids. Trimming left V 4 bases short and J 0 bases short, with 8 bases between. Germline CDR1 reads LGHNA; CDR2 reads YNFKEQ. CDR3 loop: CASSPPLSTDTQYF. For the CDR3, the DNA is TGTGCCAGCAGCCCCCCGCTGAGCACAGATACGCAGTATTTT.

The V call is TRBV6-6, the J call TRBJ1-2, with 11 bases lining up with TRBD1. CDR3 length: 13 amino acids. V was clipped by 5 bases and J by 4 bases; unmatched bases: 0. CDR1 and CDR2 (germline): MNHNY, SVGAGI (reference sequence). The CDR3 protein is CASSGTGGYGYTF. The CDR3 bases are TGTGCCAGCAGTGGGACAGGGGGCTATGGCTACACCTTC.

This clone was detected only once. This chain connects TRBV6-5 to TRBJ2-1; weak D call: TRBD2 (5 bases). CDR3 length equals 12 residues. V was trimmed by 6 bases and J by 13 bases, leaving 16 bases between them. In germline, CDR1 is MNHEY, CDR2 SVGAGI. The CDR3, as DNA: TGTGCCAGCAGCTTCGGACGGGGTATACAGTTCTTC. Translation: CASSFGRGIQFF.

About this clone itself: The junction shows a germline mismatch at one end, possibly a read error. V usage is TRBV6-1 and J usage is TRBJ1-5, with TRBD1 matching 12 bases. This CDR3 has 19 amino acids. CDR1 and CDR2 (germline): MNHNS, SASEGT. As DNA, the CDR3 is TGTGCCAGCAGTAAAGCGGGGACAGGGGGCGCTTACGGCAATCAGCCCCAGCATTTT. Translation gives CASSKAGTGGAYGNQPQHF.

In its sample, this clone was seen once. The chain recombines TRBV9 with TRBJ1-3; 7 nucleotides line up with TRBD1. V was clipped by 3 bases and J by 3 bases; unmatched bases: 3. Germline loops: CDR1 SGDLS, CDR2 YYNGEE. The length of the CDR3 is 14 residues. In DNA form, the CDR3 reads TGTGCCAGCAGCGGGGGGACAGATGGAAACACCATATATTTT. It codes for CASSGGTDGNTIYF.

The V and J genes are TRBV9 and TRBJ1-4; D is perhaps TRBD1 (5 bases). V was trimmed by 0 bases and J by 8 bases, leaving 11 bases between them. Germline-derived CDR1 and CDR2 are SGDLS and YYNGEE. The CDR3 is made up of 14 amino acids. CDR3 nucleotides: TGTGCCAGCAGCGTAGGAGCAGGGCGCGAAAAACTGTTTTTT. Protein sequence: CASSVGAGREKLFF. The variable domain in full, completed from reference TRBV9 and TRBJ1-4, reads DSGVTQTPKHLITATGQRVTLRCSPRSGDLSVYWYQQSLDQGLQFLIQYYNGEERAKGNILERFSAQQFPDLHSELNLSSLELGDSALYFCASSVGAGREKLFFGSGTQLSVL.

This clone has a handful of counts. The rearrangement uses TRBV9 and TRBJ1-1; TRBD1 matches 12 bases. CDR3 length: 17 residues. From germline, CDR1 is SGDLS and CDR2 YYNGEE. V shed 3 bases, J shed 2 bases, and the junction held 8 bases outside the gene matches. The CDR3 is CASSDPRDRGRNTEAFF. CDR3 nucleotide sequence: TGTGCCAGCAGCGACCCCCGGGACAGGGGGCGAAACACTGAAGCTTTCTTT.

J is TRBJ2-5 and V is TRBV10-3; 8 bases align to TRBD2. The CDR3 is made up of 11 amino acids. The V segment lost 10 bases and the J segment 5 bases; nucleotides outside the gene matches: 3. Germline CDR1 and CDR2: ENHRY and SYGVKD. CDR3 loop: CATPGGETQYF. The CDR3, as DNA: TGTGCCACTCCGGGGGGGGAGACCCAGTACTTC.

The chain combines TRBV6-6 with TRBJ1-5; no clear D gene. This CDR3 has 14 residues. Trimming stripped 5 bases from V and 7 bases from J, with 15 bases between. Germline loops: CDR1 MNHNY, CDR2 SVGAGI (reference sequence). CDR3 protein: CASSQPSANQPQHF. The CDR3 DNA follows: TGTGCCAGCAGTCAGCCTTCGGCGAACCAGCCCCAGCATTTT.

This clone was observed a few times. The chain couples TRBV2 to TRBJ1-4; D remains ambiguous. The CDR3 is 16 residues long. In germline, CDR1 is SNHLY, CDR2 FYNNEI. V was pared by 3 bases and J by 7 bases, with 18 bases between. CDR3 bases: TGTGCCAGCAGTGATCCCCAACGTATCAGTGGTGAAAAACTGTTTTTT. This translates into CASSDPQRISGEKLFF.

The chain has TRBV7-2 and TRBJ2-7; D is perhaps TRBD1 (6 bases). CDR1 SGHTA and CDR2 FQGNSA come from the germline V gene. Trimming left V 3 bases short and J 1 base short, with 10 bases between. The CDR3 is 14 residues long. Here the CDR3 reads CASSFRDISYEQYF. CDR3 sequence (DNA): TGTGCCAGCAGCTTTCGGGACATTTCCTACGAGCAGTACTTC.